This T cell receptor beta chain was sequenced in a study of CD8 T cells in ankylosing spondylitis listed by TCRdb under 2017. About the full investigation: The study profiled T cell receptor beta repertoires in healthy donors and ankylosing spondylitis patients to find disease-linked TCR variants. The whole study cohort included some 100 healthy donors and 20 to 30 ankylosing spondylitis patients. Peripheral blood samples were taken, and synovial fluid was additionally collected from ankylosing spondylitis patients.

For each ankylosing spondylitis patient, the synovial fluid sample was matched to a blood sample from that same patient. The sequencing machine was an Illumina HiSeq 2500. Quantitative 5'-RACE with molecular barcodes was the method used to prepare the TCR beta libraries. Under the source paper's analysis protocol: Disease-linked TCR variants were identified with a new computational method built on a probabilistic model of VDJ rearrangement. The public reads were quality trimmed at Q25 with fastp and then assembled into clones with MiXCR by TCRdb, keeping productive beta chains. Rows matching on CDR3 protein sequence are summarized as one entry with the most common DNA and genes. The V and J calls and clone size come from TCRdb's table, not from the authors' own analysis. The sample profile shows around 120,000 distinct CDR3 sequences; 24% of them were found once. The ten largest clones represent 12% of the sample.

The germline V gene sets CDR1 to KGHDR and CDR2 to SFDVKD. At the junction V is shortened by 4 bases and J by 10 bases; bases outside the gene matches: 5. From cysteine to phenylalanine, the CDR3 is 14 amino acids long. This entry keeps only the CDR3 DNA: 42 bases, framed from base 1. Paper-wide results and their limitations: A CD8+ phenotype was shown by the disease-linked clones, which were found at relatively low frequencies in peripheral blood. Some TCR beta motif variants had previously been reported in synovial fluid and blood of reactive arthritis patients, which suggested common disease-initiation mechanisms. Significant enrichment of the disease-linked clones was reported in matched synovial fluid samples from ankylosing spondylitis patients. Blood from ankylosing spondylitis patients appeared to be characterized by a TCR beta motif made up of several highly homologous amino acid variants.

This clonotype has more than one count but fewer than ten. The specificity of this receptor is unknown. Per-base quality was not reported, and no clone a single base away is much larger than it. This clonotype was obtained from a male donor with ankylosing spondylitis. The chain is made from TRBV24-1 and TRBJ1-4, with TRBD1 identical over 10 junction bases. The sample comprised synovial fluid, either unsorted or a sorted T cell fraction (not recorded which). In nucleotides, the sequence is TGTGCCACCAGTGACCCCCGACAGGGGGCAAAACTGTTTTTT. This sequence encodes CATSDPRQGAKLFF.